Presented here are 16 T cell receptor beta chains from one specimen sequenced in a study of lymphopenia after photon versus proton radiotherapy. Profiling relied on immunoSEQ multiplex PCR, and the TCRdb table lists in-frame clones only, not all of them. This sample yields 68,000 or so clones, of which roughly 91% are seen a single time; less than 3.5% belongs to the top ten. This specimen consisted of peripheral blood, obtained from a patient treated with photon-based radiotherapy. The receptors here all came from an older woman with pancreatic cancer.

This chain uses TRBV27 with TRBJ1-1; 7 nucleotides agree with TRBD1. The ends lost 6 bases at V and 3 bases at J; junction bases unmatched: 7. The CDR3 has 14 residues. The germline V gene encodes CDR1 MNHEY and CDR2 SMNVEV (reference sequence). CDR3 DNA: TGTGCCAGCAGCCAAGACAGGGTCGACACTGAAGCTTTCTTT. Translating it yields CASSQDRVDTEAFF.

The V and J genes are TRBV23-1 and TRBJ1-4; possibly TRBD1 for D (6 bases). TRBV23-1 falls under the ORF class, with uncertain function. V gave up 6 bases and J gave up 0 bases, with 23 bases separating them. The CDR3 loop spans 19 amino acids. This CDR3 reads CASSHARGICLPTNEKLFF. The CDR3 DNA follows: TGCGCCAGCAGCCATGCAAGGGGGATATGTTTACCAACTAATGAAAAACTGTTTTTT.

This chain uses TRBV29-1 with TRBJ2-7; 10 nucleotides match TRBD2. Germline V gives CDR1 SQVTM, CDR2 ANQGSEA. Unmatched junction bases numbered 2, after V lost 6 bases and J lost 3 bases. The CDR3 is made up of 12 amino acids. Here the CDR3 DNA reads TGCAGCGTCAGGACTAGCGGCTACGAGCAGTACTTC. Translated: CSVRTSGYEQYF.

This clone was counted a few times. This chain joins TRBV29-1 and TRBJ2-2; 10 bases are shared with TRBD2. The CDR3 consists of 14 residues. Looked up from germline, CDR1 is SQVTM and CDR2 is ANQGSEA. The ends lost 3 bases at V and 4 bases at J; junction bases unmatched: 2. CDR3 protein: CSVDSGRGTGELFF. DNA for the CDR3: TGCAGCGTTGACAGCGGGAGGGGCACCGGGGAGCTGTTTTTT.

CDR3 in amino acids: CASRGQLSNQPQHF. The CDR3 region has the DNA TGTGCCAGTAGGGGACAACTGAGCAATCAGCCCCAGCATTTT. This sequence joins TRBV19 and TRBJ1-5, with D tentatively TRBD1 (6 bases). The V end lost 6 bases, the J end lost 1 base, and 10 bases lay between the germline ends. The CDR3 has 14 amino acids. Germline-derived CDR1 and CDR2 are LNHDA and SQIVND (reference sequence).

The chain couples TRBV28 to TRBJ1-2; 12 bases align to TRBD1. V was pared by 2 bases and J by 2 bases, with 3 bases of the junction left unmatched. CDR1 is MDHEN and CDR2 is SYDVKM in the germline V gene. There are 16 residues in the CDR3. The CDR3 bases are TGTGCCAGCAGTTTAGGAGGGACAGGGGGCAACTATGGCTACACCTTC. The encoded protein is CASSLGGTGGNYGYTF.

This chain uses TRBV5-1 with TRBJ2-7; no firm D call. The CDR3 totals 16 residues. V lost 4 bases and J 5 bases, leaving 22 bases between the germline ends. Germline V gene data show CDR1 as SGHRS and CDR2 as YFSETQ. CDR3 protein: CASSPDGPTVGNEQYF. The CDR3 DNA reads as TGCGCCAGCAGCCCCGATGGACCGACTGTTGGCAACGAGCAGTACTTC.

The chain uses TRBV7-9 and TRBJ1-1; the D is unclear. CDR1 and CDR2 from the germline V gene are SEHNR and FQNEAQ (reference sequence). The CDR3 loop spans 14 amino acids. Trimming stripped 5 bases from V and 5 bases from J, with 15 bases between. The CDR3 DNA follows: TGTGCCAGCAGCCCCCAGACGTCGGGGACTGAAGCTTTCTTT. Translating it yields CASSPQTSGTEAFF.

This clone was picked up a small number of times. The chain combines TRBV29-1 with TRBJ2-3, with D perhaps TRBD2 (5 bases). The V end lost 8 bases, the J end lost 0 bases, and 12 bases lay between the germline ends. CDR3 length: 13 amino acids. CDR1 is SQVTM and CDR2 is ANQGSEA in the germline V gene. CDR3 region: CSTSLGSTDTQYF. The CDR3 coding sequence is TGCAGCACTAGTCTAGGTAGCACAGATACGCAGTATTTT.

This clone was counted between two and nine times. The rearrangement links TRBV5-1 to TRBJ2-2; the match to TRBD2 covers 12 bases. The CDR3 extends over 19 amino acids. Germline assignment: CDR1 SGHRS and CDR2 YFSETQ. With 1 base clipped from V and 2 bases from J, the junction kept 9 bases outside the gene matches. This CDR3 reads CASSLFSSGRAPNTGELFF. The CDR3 nucleotides read TGCGCCAGCAGCTTGTTTTCTAGCGGGAGGGCCCCCAACACCGGGGAGCTGTTTTTT.

CDR3 loop: CASSLGSGWYNEQFF. The CDR3 DNA is TGCGCCAGCAGCTTGGGTAGCGGGTGGTACAATGAGCAGTTCTTC. This chain links TRBV5-1 with TRBJ2-1; 7 bases fit TRBD2. The V segment lost 0 bases and the J segment 4 bases; nucleotides outside the gene matches: 4. This CDR3 is built from 15 residues. CDR1 is SGHRS and CDR2 is YFSETQ in the germline V gene.

V and J are TRBV27 and TRBJ2-1, with TRBD2 as a possible D gene (5 bases). Germline V gives CDR1 MNHEY, CDR2 SMNVEV (reference sequence). Trimming shortened V by 7 bases and J by 3 bases, and 19 bases separated the two germline ends. The CDR3 is made up of 16 amino acids. CDR3 residues: CASKPGEGRFYNEQFF. In DNA, the CDR3 is TGTGCCAGCAAGCCGGGCGAGGGAAGGTTCTACAATGAGCAGTTCTTC.

The J gene is TRBJ2-1, the V gene TRBV25-1; 12 bases match TRBD2. This CDR3 contains 17 residues. The V segment lost 0 bases and the J segment 6 bases; nucleotides outside the gene matches: 6. CDR1 is MGHDK and CDR2 is SYGVNS in the germline V gene. CDR3 in amino acids: CASSEYLSSGRANEQFF. Here the CDR3 DNA reads TGTGCCAGCAGTGAATATTTATCTAGCGGGAGGGCCAATGAGCAGTTCTTC.

This clone was observed a single time. This sequence joins TRBV4-1 and TRBJ2-2; D uncertain. This CDR3 spans 12 amino acids. V shed 6 bases and J shed 5 bases, with 7 bases lying between them. CDR1 and CDR2 (germline): MGHRA, YSYEKL. The CDR3 reads CASRPNTGELFF. CDR3 in DNA: TGCGCCAGCAGACCCAATACCGGGGAGCTGTTTTTT.

The genes are TRBV7-2 and TRBJ1-4, with a tentative D call TRBD1 (6 bases). With 3 bases removed from V and 3 bases from J, the gap between germline ends came to 14 bases. Germline V gene sequence: CDR1 SGHTA, CDR2 FQGNSA. The CDR3 covers 16 residues. The CDR3 region is CASSFPATGPNEKLFF. As DNA, the CDR3 is TGTGCCAGCAGCTTTCCCGCGACAGGTCCTAATGAAAAACTGTTTTTT.

The chain employs TRBV9 and TRBJ2-6; D unresolved. Germline V gene sequence: CDR1 SGDLS, CDR2 YYNGEE. The CDR3 totals 15 residues. Trimming removed 0 bases at V and 0 bases at J, with 4 bases between. The CDR3 nucleotides are TGTGCCAGCAGCGTAGGGAGCTCTGGGGCCAACGTCCTGACTTTC. Its protein product is CASSVGSSGANVLTF.